The 29 T cell receptor beta chains given below trace back to one sample, sequenced in a study of cytomegalovirus exposure and HLA in healthy donors. Assay used: immunoSEQ multiplex PCR; TCRdb lists only in-frame clones, some missing. Seen here are 100,000 to 150,000 clones, 89% observed once, and the top ten hold 1.1%. Sequenced: PBMCs. These receptors were obtained from a woman aged 18-29 years in good health and CMV-seronegative.

CDR3 nucleotides: TGTGCCAGCAAAACGACAGGGAGTAGGGCTGAAGCTTTCTTT. This translates into CASKTTGSRAEAFF. The chain employs TRBV27 and TRBJ1-1; TRBD1 aligns across 7 bases. This CDR3 spans 14 amino acids. V lost 7 bases, J lost 6 bases, and 11 bases stayed unmatched. Germline V gene data show CDR1 as MNHEY and CDR2 as SMNVEV (reference sequence).

This chain connects TRBV28 to TRBJ1-2; D is undetermined. Per the germline V gene, CDR1 is MDHEN and CDR2 is SYDVKM. V was cut by 5 bases and J by 8 bases, with 12 bases left in between. This CDR3 has 12 amino acids. The CDR3 loop is CASSPSLPGYTF. CDR3 sequence (DNA): TGTGCCAGCAGTCCGTCCCTCCCCGGCTACACCTTC.

J is TRBJ2-3 and V is TRBV18, with D perhaps matching TRBD1 (6 bases). In germline, CDR1 is KGHSH, CDR2 LQKENI. The CDR3 sequence is 15 residues long. The germline V and J ends were trimmed by 3 bases and 5 bases, with 15 bases remaining between them. In DNA form, the CDR3 reads TGTGCCAGCTCACCTCCGTCACAGGGCGGAGATACGCAGTATTTT. Its protein is CASSPPSQGGDTQYF.

The CDR3 is CASSSGQGFRQYV. In DNA, the CDR3 is TGTGCCAGCTCATCGGGACAGGGGTTCAGGCAGTACGTC. The chain is built from TRBV18 and TRBJ2-7; TRBD1 matches at 10 bases. Trimming took 5 bases from V and 9 from J; bases not matched to a gene: 7. The CDR3 length is 13 residues. Germline lookup yields CDR1 KGHSH and CDR2 LQKENI.

J is TRBJ1-6 and V is TRBV27; 8 nucleotides agree with TRBD1. The CDR3 runs 14 residues. The V gene end was trimmed by 7 bases and the J gene end by 11 bases; junction bases not matched to a gene: 10. Germline values: CDR1 MNHEY, CDR2 SMNVEV (reference sequence). The CDR3 DNA reads TGTGCCAGCACCTATGGGACAGGCGAAACACCCCTCCACTTT. This codes for CASTYGTGETPLHF.

This clone was seen once. This chain links TRBV27 with TRBJ1-4, with a possible D match to TRBD1 (6 bases). CDR3 size: 13 residues. V lost 4 bases and J lost 12, with 15 bases in between. Germline CDR1 and CDR2: MNHEY and SMNVEV (reference sequence). The chain's CDR3 is CASSSTGLLELFF. CDR3 bases: TGTGCCAGCAGTTCCACAGGGCTTCTGGAACTGTTTTTT.

This clone was detected only once. The gene calls are TRBV28 and TRBJ1-2; 8 nucleotides line up with TRBD1. V shed 11 bases and J 8 bases; nucleotides not matched to a gene: 13. The CDR3 has 13 amino acids. Looked up from germline, CDR1 is MDHEN and CDR2 is SYDVKM. The DNA for the CDR3 is TGTGCCGGACACAAACAGGGGGTGGTGGGCTACACCTTC. Translating gives CAGHKQGVVGYTF.

The V gene is TRBV29-1, the J gene TRBJ1-2; possibly TRBD1 for D (6 bases). V gave up 7 bases and J gave up 4 bases, with 13 bases separating them. This CDR3 contains 12 residues. Germline CDR1 is SQVTM and CDR2 is ANQGSEA. The CDR3 region has the DNA TGCAGCGCCGCGACAGGCGTCTATGGCTACACCTTC. This encodes CSAATGVYGYTF.

This clone came up a few times. The V and J genes are TRBV6-4 and TRBJ2-2; D is uncertain. CDR1 is MRHNA, CDR2 SNTAGT, per germline. V was trimmed by 4 bases and J by 1 base, leaving 16 bases between them. The CDR3 runs 17 residues. The CDR3 loop is CASSGSRVEENTGELFF. In nucleotides, the CDR3 is TGTGCCAGCAGTGGCTCCCGGGTCGAAGAGAACACCGGGGAGCTGTTTTTT.

The chain is built from TRBV6-1 and TRBJ2-3; 8 bases match TRBD2. Germline values: CDR1 MNHNS, CDR2 SASEGT. The CDR3 spans 12 residues. This CDR3 reads CASSGGTDTQYF. Here the CDR3 DNA reads TGTGCAAGTAGCGGGGGCACAGATACGCAGTATTTT.

The V gene is TRBV7-6, the J gene TRBJ1-1, with D unclear. The CDR3 has 12 amino acids. Trimming pared 5 bases from V and 1 base from J, leaving 5 bases between. CDR1 is SGHVS and CDR2 is FNYEAQ in the germline V gene. CDR3 nucleotide sequence: TGTGCCAGCAGCCGAGGGAACACTGAAGCTTTCTTT. Translating it yields CASSRGNTEAFF.

The chain links TRBV20-1 to TRBJ1-1, with D unclear. Trimming stripped 1 base from V and 6 bases from J, with 6 bases between. This CDR3 region has 11 residues. CDR1 DFQATT and CDR2 SNEGSKA come from the germline V gene (reference sequence). The CDR3 sequence: CSARAGSEAFF. The CDR3 DNA reads as TGCAGTGCTAGAGCGGGGTCTGAAGCTTTCTTT.

This chain connects TRBV27 to TRBJ2-1, with 10 bases aligning to TRBD2. Germline trimming cut 0 bases from V and 4 bases from J; bases unmatched to any gene: 6. The length of the CDR3 is 17 residues. Germline CDR1 MNHEY, CDR2 SMNVEV (reference sequence). The CDR3 DNA is TGTGCCAGCAGTTTATCGGGGTTTAGCGGGGGGTACAATGAGCAGTTCTTC. Protein product: CASSLSGFSGGYNEQFF.

The rearrangement links TRBV7-2 to TRBJ2-5, with D tentatively TRBD2 (7 bases). The CDR3 has 14 residues. The germline gives CDR1 SGHTA, CDR2 FQGNSA. With 8 bases removed from V and 1 base from J, the gap between germline ends came to 14 bases. CDR3 in DNA: TGTGCCAGCGGGGGAGGGGGGGTCCAAGAGACCCAGTACTTC. Protein: CASGGGGVQETQYF.

V usage is TRBV6-1 and J usage is TRBJ2-7; TRBD2 aligns across 9 bases. The V and J ends lost 7 bases and 0 bases, in that order; junction bases with no gene match: 7. The germline V gene encodes CDR1 MNHNS and CDR2 SASEGT. The CDR3 is made up of 15 amino acids. The CDR3 loop reads CASTRLAVSSYEQYF. The CDR3 DNA is TGTGCCAGCACCAGACTAGCGGTAAGCTCCTACGAGCAGTACTTC.

CDR3 in amino acids: CASSFFGLGSYTGELFF. The CDR3 DNA reads as TGTGCCAGCAGTTTTTTTGGACTAGGAAGTTACACCGGGGAGCTGTTTTTT. The rearrangement uses TRBV28 and TRBJ2-2; TRBD2 aligns across 7 bases. Germline CDR1 reads MDHEN; CDR2 reads SYDVKM. This CDR3 region has 17 residues. J was trimmed by 3 bases and V by 3 bases; bases with no gene match: 10.

The chain joins TRBV18 to TRBJ2-7, with a weak D call TRBD2 (6 bases). Germline V gene data show CDR1 as KGHSH and CDR2 as LQKENI. V gave up 6 bases and J gave up 2 bases, with 17 bases separating them. This CDR3 has 15 amino acids. The chain's CDR3 is CASSPGRGATYEQYF. The CDR3 bases are TGTGCCAGCTCTCCGGGGCGGGGTGCCACCTACGAGCAGTACTTC.

This clone was seen a few times. This chain connects TRBV28 to TRBJ1-2; the match to TRBD1 covers 9 bases. The CDR3 is made up of 15 amino acids. The V segment lost 2 bases and the J segment 1 base; nucleotides outside the gene matches: 2. Germline assignment: CDR1 MDHEN and CDR2 SYDVKM. Here the CDR3 reads CASSLGQGSNYGYTF. CDR3 nucleotides: TGTGCCAGCAGTTTAGGACAGGGGAGTAACTATGGCTACACCTTC.

This clone was recorded only once. The chain employs TRBV5-1 and TRBJ2-5, with TRBD2 matching over 9 bases. Trimming at V came to 2 bases and at J to 2 bases, leaving 10 bases not matched to a gene. Germline CDR1 is SGHRS and CDR2 is YFSETQ. This CDR3 has 17 amino acids. The CDR3 region has the DNA TGCGCCAGCAGCTTTTTTCTAGCGGGATCCCTTCAAGAGACCCAGTACTTC. This sequence encodes CASSFFLAGSLQETQYF.

The chain carries TRBV7-6 and TRBJ2-3; 7 bases align to TRBD2. Germline V gene lookup returns CDR1 SGHVS and CDR2 FNYEAQ. Unmatched junction bases numbered 10, after V lost 0 bases and J lost 4 bases. The CDR3 has 17 amino acids. CDR3 residues: CASSLAVRGSPPDTQYF. CDR3 bases: TGTGCCAGCAGCTTAGCAGTGCGCGGGAGCCCCCCAGATACGCAGTATTTT.

The chain uses TRBV11-2 and TRBJ2-7; maybe TRBD2 (5 bases). This CDR3 contains 13 residues. V dropped 5 bases and J dropped 2 bases, with 10 bases sitting between them. CDR1 is SGHAT, CDR2 FQNNGV, per germline. In DNA, the CDR3 is TGTGCCAGCAGCCATGAGGGCCCCTACGAGCAGTACTTC. Residues: CASSHEGPYEQYF.

Concerning this clone: At one end the junction does not follow the germline gene, possibly because of a read error. The chain uses TRBV30 and TRBJ2-5; D is ambiguous. Germline CDR1 and CDR2: GTSNPN and SVGIG (reference sequence). This CDR3 region has 15 residues. The CDR3 DNA is TGTGCCTGGAGTGAACTAAGTATGAGTCAAGGGACCCAGTACTTC. Its translation is CAWSELSMSQGTQYF.

The genes are TRBV2 and TRBJ1-2; TRBD1 is a possible D gene (6 bases). From germline, CDR1 is SNHLY and CDR2 FYNNEI. The CDR3 is 15 residues long. Trimming left V 3 bases short and J 1 base short, with 12 bases between. The CDR3 reads CASSDWTDVNYGYTF. Written as DNA, the CDR3 is TGTGCCAGCAGTGACTGGACAGACGTTAACTATGGCTACACCTTC.

This chain uses TRBV7-8 with TRBJ2-3, with 10 bases lining up with TRBD2. The CDR3 totals 14 residues. The trim removed 5 bases at V and 5 bases at J, leaving 4 bases unmatched. Germline V gene sequence: CDR1 SGHVS, CDR2 FQNEAQ. The CDR3 coding sequence is TGTGCCAGCAGCCAGCGGGAGGGCCTAGATACGCAGTATTTT. It codes for CASSQREGLDTQYF.

The chain links TRBV5-1 to TRBJ2-5; TRBD2 matches at 8 bases. Germline V gives CDR1 SGHRS, CDR2 YFSETQ. The CDR3 is 15 amino acids. The ends lost 3 bases at V and 3 bases at J; junction bases unmatched: 7. Here the CDR3 reads CASSYRGGREETQYF. Written as DNA, the CDR3 is TGCGCCAGCAGCTACCGCGGGGGGCGCGAAGAGACCCAGTACTTC.

The chain recombines TRBV2 with TRBJ2-7; possibly TRBD2 for D (5 bases). Trimming took off 3 bases at V and 5 bases at J, with 11 bases between the two ends. This CDR3 is built from 13 residues. The V gene's germline CDR1 is SNHLY and CDR2 FYNNEI. Here the CDR3 reads CASSDRGIDEQYV. Here the CDR3 DNA reads TGTGCCAGCAGTGATCGGGGAATTGACGAGCAGTACGTC.

The chain carries TRBV18 and TRBJ1-5; tentative D call: TRBD1 (6 bases). This CDR3 comprises 14 residues. Germline V gene data show CDR1 as KGHSH and CDR2 as LQKENI. V was trimmed by 3 bases and J by 5 bases, leaving 11 bases between them. The CDR3 sequence: CASSPGAGDQPQHF. The CDR3 nucleotides read TGTGCCAGCTCACCGGGGGCCGGGGATCAGCCCCAGCATTTT.

The V call is TRBV28, the J call TRBJ2-1; TRBD1 is a possible D gene (6 bases). With 6 bases removed from V and 2 bases from J, the gap between germline ends came to 11 bases. This CDR3 is built from 14 residues. The germline V gene has CDR1 MDHEN and CDR2 SYDVKM. This CDR3 reads CASSPTGPYNEQFF. The CDR3 coding sequence is TGTGCCAGCAGCCCGACAGGACCCTACAATGAGCAGTTCTTC.

The chain has TRBV5-1 and TRBJ2-7; 8 bases align to TRBD2. Germline CDR1 and CDR2: SGHRS and YFSETQ. Trimming removed 3 bases from V and 4 bases from J; junction bases left unmatched: 12. The CDR3 has 16 amino acids. CDR3 residues: CASSWGAGTSRYEQYF. The CDR3 nucleotides are TGCGCCAGCAGCTGGGGAGCCGGGACTAGTAGGTACGAGCAGTACTTC.